These T cell receptor beta chains were read from a single sample in a study of identical twins. TCRdb re-analysed the 5' RACE reads in MiXCR, keeping a single row per CDR3 protein. The sample has roughly 490,000 distinct CDR3 sequences; 14% are singletons. These data are also associated with another study on yellow fever vaccine responses in identical twins.

Sequencing used CD4+ T cells sorted from blood. Receptors originate from a woman between 18 and 29 years old in good health. The CDR3 runs from the conserved cysteine through the conserved F or W. Fields, in order: D gene, V gene, clone size, J gene, CDR3 protein, CDR3 DNA. A D gene is named only where the DNA matches it firmly. Size values are once, few and many counts, or a class for expanded clones, and some rows have none.

>TRBD1|TRBV7-2|NA|TRBJ2-7
CASSSGLWTGRSYEQYF
TGTGCCAGCAGCTCCGGCCTGTGGACAGGGAGATCCTACGAGCAGTACTTC
>NA|TRBV7-8|NA|TRBJ1-3
CASSRPGGFSGNTIYF
TGTGCCAGCAGCCGCCCGGGGGGTTTCTCTGGAAACACCATATATTTT
>TRBD2|TRBV20-1|NA|TRBJ2-7
CSARIAGGTYEQYF
TGCAGTGCTAGAATAGCGGGGGGGACCTACGAGCAGTACTTC
>TRBD1|TRBV5-1|many|TRBJ2-3
CASSRRTGTDTQYF
TGCGCCAGCAGCAGACGGACAGGGACAGATACGCAGTATTTT
>TRBD1|TRBV28|few|TRBJ2-3
CASSPPGTGGPDTQYF
TGTGCCAGCAGTCCCCCCGGGACAGGGGGACCAGATACGCAGTATTTT
>NA|TRBV15|NA|TRBJ2-3
CATSREGTDTQYF
TGTGCCACCAGCAGAGAGGGCACAGATACGCAGTATTTT
>NA|TRBV12-3/TRBV12-4|few|TRBJ1-1
CASRWTANTEAFF
TGTGCCAGCAGATGGACGGCGAACACTGAAGCTTTCTTT
>NA|TRBV5-1|NA|TRBJ2-7
CASSPALGHEYEQYF
TGCGCCAGCAGCCCAGCCTTGGGACACGAATACGAGCAGTACTTC
>NA|TRBV3-1|few|TRBJ2-1
CASSQGRIEGEQFF
TGTGCCAGCAGCCAAGGTCGAATCGAGGGTGAGCAGTTCTTC
>TRBD1|TRBV2|NA|TRBJ1-1
CASNTGTGEAFF
TGTGCCAGCAATACCGGGACAGGGGAAGCTTTCTTT
>TRBD2|TRBV4-2|few|TRBJ2-5
CASSQWTSGSGETQYF
TGTGCCAGCAGCCAGTGGACTAGTGGGTCGGGAGAGACCCAGTACTTC
>NA|TRBV7-8|few|TRBJ2-7
CASSSAPLRRTAYEQYF
TGTGCCAGCAGCTCCGCACCGCTACGACGTACAGCCTACGAGCAGTACTTC
>NA|TRBV6-5|few|TRBJ1-5
CASSYGQTMGPQHF
TGTGCCAGCAGTTACGGACAGACTATGGGGCCCCAGCATTTT
>NA|TRBV7-9|NA|TRBJ1-1
CASSADRGFTEAFF
TGTGCCAGCAGCGCGGACCGGGGTTTCACTGAAGCTTTCTTT
>TRBD1|TRBV20-1|NA|TRBJ2-7
CSASPGTGLEQYF
TGCAGTGCTAGCCCTGGGACAGGGCTCGAGCAGTACTTC
>TRBD2|TRBV20-1|NA|TRBJ2-5
CSAERSAGGNQETQYF
TGCAGTGCTGAGAGGTCAGCGGGGGGCAACCAAGAGACCCAGTACTTC
>NA|TRBV3-1|once|TRBJ2-3
CASSQDPPTSTQGSHTQYF
TGTGCCAGCAGCCAAGATCCCCCGACAAGTACTCAAGGGTCACATACGCAGTATTTT
>TRBD2|TRBV30|once|TRBJ2-3
CAWGLASSKDTQYF
TGTGCCTGGGGACTAGCGTCCTCAAAGGATACGCAGTATTTT
>NA|TRBV12-3/TRBV12-4|many|TRBJ2-2
CASSLGLGTGELFF
TGTGCCAGCAGTTTAGGTCTTGGGACCGGGGAGCTGTTTTTT
>TRBD1|TRBV7-9|few|TRBJ1-1
CASSAITGGGTEAFF
TGTGCCAGCAGCGCTATTACAGGGGGCGGCACTGAAGCTTTCTTT
>NA|TRBV4-1|NA|TRBJ2-1
CASSHPRDSYNEQFF
TGCGCCAGCAGCCACCCCAGGGACTCCTACAATGAGCAGTTCTTC
>TRBD1|TRBV5-1|few|TRBJ2-5
CASSIPTGVETQYF
TGCGCCAGCAGCATTCCGACAGGGGTGGAGACCCAGTACTTC
>NA|TRBV28|few|TRBJ2-5
CASSLKGLQETQYF
TGTGCCAGCAGTTTGAAGGGCCTACAAGAGACCCAGTACTTC
>NA|TRBV7-8|few|TRBJ1-5
CASSLRLDQPQHF
TGTGCCAGCAGCTTAAGGCTCGATCAGCCCCAGCATTTT
>TRBD1|TRBV6-4|NA|TRBJ1-1
CASSVKTGGNTEAFF
TGTGCCAGCAGTGTCAAGACAGGGGGGAACACTGAAGCTTTCTTT
>TRBD2|TRBV20-1|NA|TRBJ2-7
CSADALAGGQYF
TGCAGTGCTGACGCCCTAGCGGGGGGGCAGTACTTC
>NA|TRBV9|few|TRBJ2-1
CASSVASGNNEQFF
TGTGCCAGCAGCGTAGCCAGCGGTAACAATGAGCAGTTCTTC
>NA|TRBV2|NA|TRBJ1-1
CASILVSGGGAFF
TGTGCCAGCATATTGGTCAGCGGCGGGGGAGCTTTCTTT
>TRBD1|TRBV11-1|NA|TRBJ1-5
CASSPTPGQGSIRNQPQHF
TGTGCCAGCAGCCCAACGCCGGGACAGGGGTCGATTAGGAATCAGCCCCAGCATTTT
>TRBD2|TRBV7-2|NA|TRBJ2-3
CASSLKAGGRTDTQYF
TGTGCCAGCAGCTTAAAGGCGGGGGGGCGGACAGATACGCAGTATTTT
>NA|TRBV20-1|NA|TRBJ2-3
CSAPDRRGADTQYF
TGCAGTGCGCCGGACCGGCGTGGCGCAGATACGCAGTATTTT
>NA|TRBV10-3|NA|TRBJ1-2
CAISDYDLFGYTF
TGTGCCATCAGTGACTATGACCTCTTCGGCTACACCTTC
>TRBD2|TRBV20-1|NA|TRBJ2-3
CSARPLAGGTDTQYF
TGCAGTGCGCGACCTTTAGCGGGGGGCACAGATACGCAGTATTTT
>NA|TRBV6-2/TRBV6-3|NA|TRBJ2-3
CASSLPDSTDTQYF
TGTGCCAGCAGTCTTCCCGACAGCACAGATACGCAGTATTTT
>NA|TRBV29-1|few|TRBJ2-1
CSAGTLSSYNEQFF
TGCAGCGCTGGGACCCTCAGCTCCTACAATGAGCAGTTCTTC
>NA|TRBV12-3/TRBV12-4|many|TRBJ2-1
CASSPQTGPYNEQFF
TGTGCCAGCAGTCCACAGACGGGACCATACAATGAGCAGTTCTTC
>NA|TRBV11-1|few|TRBJ2-3
CASSLMQATDTQYF
TGTGCCAGCAGCTTGATGCAGGCCACAGATACGCAGTATTTT
>NA|TRBV5-1|few|TRBJ1-1
CASSSGAGNTEAFF
TGCGCCAGCAGCAGTGGGGCAGGGAACACTGAAGCTTTCTTT
>TRBD1|TRBV13|few|TRBJ2-1
CASSSPGQGALALGNEQFF
TGTGCCAGCAGCTCGCCGGGACAGGGGGCCTTAGCCCTGGGCAATGAGCAGTTCTTC
>NA|TRBV13|NA|TRBJ2-7
CASSNFRPDWGNFSSYEQYF
TGTGCCAGCTCTAATTTTCGCCCCGATTGGGGAAATTTCTCCTCCTACGAGCAGTACTTC
>TRBD2|TRBV29-1|few|TRBJ2-1
CSARAAGLGAYNEQFF
TGCAGCGCCCGAGCGGCGGGACTAGGGGCTTACAATGAGCAGTTCTTC
>TRBD1|TRBV5-5|many|TRBJ2-5
CASSPGQIQETQYF
TGTGCCAGCAGCCCGGGACAGATCCAAGAGACCCAGTACTTC
>NA|TRBV20-1|NA|TRBJ2-3
CSAGGGTDTQYF
TGCAGTGCCGGTGGGGGGACAGATACGCAGTATTTT
>NA|TRBV18|NA|TRBJ1-3
CASSPWQNSGNTIYF
TGTGCCAGCTCACCATGGCAGAACTCTGGAAACACCATATATTTT
>NA|TRBV12-3/TRBV12-4|few|TRBJ1-1
CASSLDFTAVAFF
TGTGCCAGCAGTTTAGACTTTACAGCAGTGGCTTTCTTT
>NA|TRBV20-1|few|TRBJ2-3
CSAYRATLTDTQYF
TGCAGTGCCTACCGGGCCACCCTCACAGATACGCAGTATTTT
>TRBD1|TRBV5-1|NA|TRBJ2-5
CASSSTVGAGGVGETQYF
TGCGCCAGCAGCTCGACCGTCGGGGCAGGGGGCGTGGGTGAGACCCAGTACTTC
>NA|TRBV20-1|many|TRBJ1-1
CSAPTGGPMNTEAFF
TGCAGTGCTCCAACGGGGGGCCCCATGAACACTGAAGCTTTCTTT
>TRBD1|TRBV5-6|NA|TRBJ2-3
CASREIGQASTDTQYF
TGTGCCAGCAGGGAAATAGGACAGGCGAGCACAGATACGCAGTATTTT
>NA|TRBV28|NA|TRBJ1-2
CASRPGGASALDGYTF
TGTGCCAGCAGACCGGGGGGCGCCTCGGCTTTGGATGGCTACACCTTC
>TRBD1|TRBV20-1|NA|TRBJ1-1
CSARKIQGATEAFF
TGCAGTGCAAGGAAAATACAGGGGGCCACTGAAGCTTTCTTT
>TRBD1|TRBV5-1|few|TRBJ2-3
CASSPMTGGGSRSTDTQYF
TGCGCCAGCAGCCCAATGACAGGGGGGGGATCGCGGAGCACAGATACGCAGTATTTT
>NA|TRBV20-1|NA|TRBJ2-7
CSASYRASEQYF
TGCAGTGCTAGTTACAGGGCTTCCGAGCAGTACTTC
>NA|TRBV28|NA|TRBJ2-3
CASSSRDGLFTDTQYF
TGTGCCAGCAGTTCCCGGGACGGACTTTTCACAGATACGCAGTATTTT
>NA|TRBV5-1|many|TRBJ2-1
CASSSDRSYNEQFF
TGCGCCAGCAGCTCCGACCGCTCCTACAATGAGCAGTTCTTC
>NA|TRBV6-5|many|TRBJ1-1
CASSYSLGREAFF
TGTGCCAGCAGTTACTCGCTGGGCAGGGAAGCTTTCTTT
>TRBD2|TRBV28|few|TRBJ2-7
CASRGPGGPAYEQYF
TGTGCCAGCAGGGGACCGGGGGGGCCCGCCTACGAGCAGTACTTC
>TRBD2|TRBV2|few|TRBJ2-1
CASRGTSGANEQFF
TGTGCCAGTAGAGGGACTAGCGGGGCCAATGAGCAGTTCTTC
>TRBD2|TRBV28|few|TRBJ2-3
CASSLRRGDKTDTQYF
TGTGCCAGCAGTTTGAGGCGGGGGGACAAGACAGATACGCAGTATTTT